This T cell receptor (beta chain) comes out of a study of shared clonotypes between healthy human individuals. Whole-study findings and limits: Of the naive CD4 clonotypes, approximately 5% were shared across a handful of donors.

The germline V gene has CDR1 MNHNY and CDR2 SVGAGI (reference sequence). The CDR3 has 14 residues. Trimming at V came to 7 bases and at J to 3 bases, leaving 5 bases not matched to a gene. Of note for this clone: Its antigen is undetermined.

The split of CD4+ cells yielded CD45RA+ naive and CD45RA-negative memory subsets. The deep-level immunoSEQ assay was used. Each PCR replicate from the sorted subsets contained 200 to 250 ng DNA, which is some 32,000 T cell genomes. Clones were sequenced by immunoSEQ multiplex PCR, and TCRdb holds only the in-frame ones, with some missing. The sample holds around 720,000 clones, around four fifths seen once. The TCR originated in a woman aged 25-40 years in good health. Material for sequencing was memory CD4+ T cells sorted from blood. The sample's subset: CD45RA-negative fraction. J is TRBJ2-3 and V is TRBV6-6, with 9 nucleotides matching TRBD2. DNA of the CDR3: TGTGCCAGCAAGCCGGGACTAGCAACAGATACGCAGTATTTT. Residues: CASKPGLATDTQYF.